These 23 T cell receptor beta chains came from one sample sequenced in a study of cytomegalovirus exposure and HLA in healthy donors. TCRdb keeps only in-frame clones here, not all; method: immunoSEQ multiplex PCR. Counted here are 150,000 to 200,000 clones, around four fifths occurring once; the ten biggest clones make up around 2%. What was sequenced was PBMCs. These receptors were obtained from a man aged 30 to 39 in good health and CMV-seropositive.

This clone occurred a few times. The chain couples TRBV4-3 to TRBJ2-7, with D hard to call. The CDR3 has 16 residues. In germline, CDR1 is LGHNA, CDR2 YSLEER. V gave up 4 bases and J gave up 3 bases, with 19 bases separating them. The CDR3 protein is CASSPNLEQILYEQYF. DNA for the CDR3: TGCGCCAGCAGCCCCAACCTTGAACAGATCCTCTACGAGCAGTACTTC.

This clone was recorded only once. The V gene is TRBV4-1, the J gene TRBJ1-2; D is uncertain. Germline V gene lookup returns CDR1 MGHRA and CDR2 YSYEKL. This CDR3 is built from 15 residues. Trimming shortened V by 0 bases and J by 1 base, and 9 bases separated the two germline ends. Here the CDR3 DNA reads TGCGCCAGCAGCCAAGACTGGCAGGATAACTATGGCTACACCTTC. As protein: CASSQDWQDNYGYTF.

This chain joins TRBV9 and TRBJ2-6; weak D call: TRBD1 (6 bases). The length of the CDR3 is 15 residues. The germline CDR1 and CDR2 sequences are SGDLS and YYNGEE. V was shortened by 0 bases and J by 2 bases, with 6 bases between the two germline ends. CDR3: CASSVAGAGANVLTF. The CDR3, as DNA: TGTGCCAGCAGCGTAGCAGGGGCTGGGGCCAACGTCCTGACTTTC.

The rearrangement joins TRBV18 to TRBJ2-7; no firm D call. The CDR3 loop spans 12 amino acids. V lost 2 bases to trimming and J lost 2 bases, with 4 bases between them. The germline V gene has CDR1 KGHSH and CDR2 LQKENI. CDR3 amino acids: CASSPRAYEQYF. As DNA, the CDR3 is TGTGCCAGCTCACCAAGAGCCTACGAGCAGTACTTC.

The chain carries TRBV30 and TRBJ2-1; TRBD1 matches 7 bases. Germline CDR1 reads GTSNPN; CDR2 reads SVGIG (reference sequence). V dropped 3 bases and J dropped 8; count of bases not matched to a gene: 10. This CDR3 is 14 amino acids long. The CDR3 loop reads CAWSEGRGQDEQFF. CDR3 nucleotide sequence: TGTGCCTGGAGCGAGGGAAGGGGGCAGGATGAGCAGTTCTTC.

The CDR3 here is CASSPSRLNYGYTF. CDR3 nucleotide sequence: TGCGCCAGCAGCCCGTCGCGCCTTAACTATGGCTACACCTTC. This chain uses TRBV4-1 with TRBJ1-2; the D is unclear. This CDR3 has 14 amino acids. Germline V lookup: CDR1 MGHRA, CDR2 YSYEKL. V lost 4 bases and J 1 base, leaving 10 bases between the germline ends.

The chain combines TRBV30 with TRBJ2-7; TRBD1 agrees at 8 bases. The V segment lost 3 bases and the J segment 4 bases; nucleotides outside the gene matches: 2. There are 12 residues in the CDR3. Per the germline V gene, CDR1 is GTSNPN and CDR2 is SVGIG (reference sequence). The CDR3 is CAWRQGAYEQYF. CDR3 nucleotide sequence: TGTGCCTGGAGGCAGGGGGCATACGAGCAGTACTTC.

This clone was counted between two and nine times. CDR3 amino acids: CASSLGAGGGNQPQHF. The CDR3 region has the DNA TGTGCCAGCAGCTTAGGGGCGGGAGGTGGGAATCAGCCCCAGCATTTT. The chain uses TRBV7-2 and TRBJ1-5; no firm D call. The CDR3 length is 16 residues. CDR1 is SGHTA and CDR2 is FQGNSA in the germline V gene. V was cut by 1 base and J by 4 bases, with 14 bases left in between.

This rearrangement joins TRBV2 to TRBJ2-3, with no clear D. V was trimmed by 5 bases and J by 1 base, leaving 13 bases between them. Germline CDR1 SNHLY, CDR2 FYNNEI. The CDR3 runs to 15 residues. The CDR3 loop is CASSLHPIGTDTQYF. In DNA form, the CDR3 reads TGTGCCAGCAGTTTACATCCGATCGGCACAGATACGCAGTATTTT.

This clone was observed a few times. The chain is built from TRBV6-1 and TRBJ1-2, with D unresolved. The germline CDR1 and CDR2 sequences are MNHNS and SASEGT. The CDR3 covers 14 residues. V was pared by 6 bases and J by 4 bases, with 15 bases between. The CDR3 DNA sequence: TGTGCCAGCAGCCTTCCCGGGAGCATCTATGGCTACACCTTC. Encoded protein: CASSLPGSIYGYTF.

The V gene is TRBV5-1, the J gene TRBJ1-1, with D maybe TRBD1 (5 bases). Germline values: CDR1 SGHRS, CDR2 YFSETQ. This CDR3 is built from 12 residues. V lost 9 bases to trimming and J lost 12 bases, with 21 bases between them. CDR3 in amino acids: CATVPAREETFF. DNA for the CDR3: TGCGCCACCGTCCCCGCCAGGGAGGAAACTTTCTTT. Combining the CDR3 with reference TRBV5-1 and TRBJ1-1 gives the whole variable domain KAGVTQTPRYLIKTRGQQVTLSCSPISGHRSVSWYQQTPGQGLQFLFEYFSETQRNKGNFPGRFSGRQFSNSRSEMNVSTLELGDSALYLCATVPAREETFFGQGTRLTVV.

J is TRBJ2-7 and V is TRBV18; the D gene is possibly TRBD2 (6 bases). The germline V and J ends were trimmed by 3 bases and 4 bases, with 22 bases remaining between them. The CDR3 length is 17 residues. Germline V gives CDR1 KGHSH, CDR2 LQKENI. The DNA of the CDR3 is TGTGCCAGCTCACCGAGGTCATCGACGGGAGCGAGTTACGAGCAGTACTTC. The encoded protein is CASSPRSSTGASYEQYF.

V usage is TRBV9 and J usage is TRBJ1-6; TRBD1 matches at 10 bases. The CDR3 extends over 16 amino acids. Trimming at V came to 3 bases and at J to 7 bases, leaving 7 bases not matched to a gene. Germline CDR1 and CDR2: SGDLS and YYNGEE. The CDR3 nucleotides read TGTGCCAGCAGCGCGGACAGGGGGATAGAAAATTCACCCCTCCACTTT. As protein: CASSADRGIENSPLHF.

This clone was counted a few times. The chain employs TRBV4-1 and TRBJ2-2; 8 positions agree with TRBD1. J was trimmed by 7 bases and V by 0 bases; bases with no gene match: 10. The CDR3 is 17 amino acids. The germline CDR1 and CDR2 sequences are MGHRA and YSYEKL. The CDR3, as DNA: TGCGCCAGCAGCCAAGATAACGGGTTGGACAGGGTCGGGGAGCTGTTTTTT. Encoded protein: CASSQDNGLDRVGELFF.

This clone turned up a few times. The chain combines TRBV6-4 with TRBJ2-3, with D possibly TRBD1 on 5 matching bases. V was cut by 5 bases and J by 4 bases, with 7 bases left in between. The CDR3 is 12 amino acids. Germline V gene lookup returns CDR1 MRHNA and CDR2 SNTAGT. For the CDR3, the DNA is TGTGCCAGCAGTCAGGGTTCAGATACGCAGTATTTT. Protein: CASSQGSDTQYF.

The chain recombines TRBV7-8 with TRBJ2-7, with 8 bases that match TRBD2. In germline, CDR1 is SGHVS, CDR2 FQNEAQ. The CDR3 totals 15 residues. Trimming took 5 bases from V and 2 from J; bases not matched to a gene: 8. The CDR3 DNA reads as TGTGCCAGCAGCCTTAGGCGGGGGGCCGCCTACGAGCAGTACTTC. It specifies CASSLRRGAAYEQYF. Together with reference TRBV7-8 and TRBJ2-7, the CDR3 gives the full variable domain: GAGVSQSPRYKVAKRGQDVALRCDPISGHVSLFWYQQALGQGPEFLTYFQNEAQLDKSGLPSDRFFAERPEGSVSTLKIQRTQQEDSAVYLCASSLRRGAAYEQYFGPGTRLTVT.

The V and J genes are TRBV5-4 and TRBJ2-7; 8 bases fit TRBD1. Trimming removed 4 bases from V and 6 bases from J; junction bases left unmatched: 3. The CDR3 spans 12 residues. CDR1 SGHNT and CDR2 YYREEE come from the germline V gene (reference sequence). Here the CDR3 reads CASSTDRGEQYF. The CDR3 DNA is TGTGCCAGCAGCACCGACAGGGGCGAGCAGTACTTC.

This clone was counted between two and nine times. This sequence joins TRBV2 and TRBJ1-1; weak D call: TRBD1 (6 bases). V lost 6 bases to trimming and J lost 1 base, with 9 bases between them. Germline assignment: CDR1 SNHLY and CDR2 FYNNEI. CDR3 length: 13 amino acids. The CDR3 loop reads CASREQGNTEAFF. The CDR3 coding sequence is TGTGCCAGCAGGGAACAGGGGAACACTGAAGCTTTCTTT. Complete variable domain (other parts from reference TRBV2 and TRBJ1-1): EPEVTQTPSHQVTQMGQEVILRCVPISNHLYFYWYRQILGQKVEFLVSFYNNEISEKSEIFDDQFSVERPDGSNFTLKIRSTKLEDSAMYFCASREQGNTEAFFGQGTRLTVV.

The chain recombines TRBV28 with TRBJ2-7; 11 bases are a match to TRBD1. The CDR3 covers 15 residues. From germline, CDR1 is MDHEN and CDR2 SYDVKM. J lost 5 bases, V lost 6 bases, and 9 bases had no gene match. The CDR3 is CASRATGTGGNEQYF. CDR3 DNA sequence: TGTGCCAGCAGGGCGACCGGGACAGGGGGGAACGAGCAGTACTTC.

This chain joins TRBV7-9 and TRBJ2-2, with TRBD2 matching over 12 bases. The CDR3 contains 16 residues. Germline V gene data show CDR1 as SEHNR and CDR2 as FQNEAQ (reference sequence). The V gene end was trimmed by 4 bases and the J gene end by 5 bases; junction bases not matched to a gene: 5. The CDR3 sequence is CASSSGLAGTTGELFF. CDR3 bases: TGTGCCAGCAGCTCGGGACTAGCGGGCACGACCGGGGAGCTGTTTTTT.

The V gene is TRBV4-3, the J gene TRBJ2-1, with 9 positions matching TRBD2. Germline lookup yields CDR1 LGHNA and CDR2 YSLEER. Trimming cost V 0 bases and J 0 bases; bases outside gene matches: 15. The length of the CDR3 is 21 residues. The CDR3 DNA reads TGCGCCAGCAGCCAAGATTGGACAGCGGGGGGCCTATTAAGCTCCTACAATGAGCAGTTCTTC. Its protein is CASSQDWTAGGLLSSYNEQFF.

This rearrangement joins TRBV5-1 to TRBJ2-5, with D hard to call. Germline values: CDR1 SGHRS, CDR2 YFSETQ. V dropped 1 base and J dropped 1 base, with 8 bases sitting between them. The CDR3 is made up of 14 amino acids. Written as DNA, the CDR3 is TGCGCCAGCAGCTTGAATACAGCCCAAGAGACCCAGTACTTC. This gives the protein CASSLNTAQETQYF.

The chain combines TRBV7-2 with TRBJ2-1, with 8 bases aligning to TRBD1. Germline values: CDR1 SGHTA, CDR2 FQGNSA. This CDR3 comprises 13 residues. J lost 10 bases, V lost 3 bases, and 5 bases had no gene match. This CDR3 reads CASSLQQGGEQFF. The DNA for the CDR3 is TGTGCCAGCAGCTTGCAACAGGGGGGCGAGCAGTTCTTC.